This T cell receptor (beta chain) was recorded in a study of T cell repertoires in cytomegalovirus infection. Whole-study context: Recently identified HLA-C-restricted CMV epitopes were used, and well-studied HLA-B-restricted CMV epitopes were used as well. The public TCR beta signatures pointed to both CMV infection and matching HLA type. Findings and limits, study-wide: Within the response measured ex vivo, HLA-C-restricted CMV-specific TCR beta clonotypes were dominant.

In the case of this clonotype: Its antigen is as yet unknown.

This CDR3 comprises 13 residues. Trimming took 3 bases from V and 15 from J, leaving 18 bases between them. Germline V gene lookup returns CDR1 MRHNA and CDR2 SNTAGT. TCRdb itself ran the reads through MiXCR, one entry per CDR3 protein. The table lists under 120,000 distinct CDR3 sequences, less than 55% of them singletons, with roughly 74% in the top ten. This sequence joins TRBV6-4 and TRBJ2-4; no clear D gene. This specimen was CD8+ T cells from cultured PBMCs, taken from culture after CMV antigen stimulation. The TCR comes from a human donor in good health (CMV status not recorded). Some clones in this sample may be carry-over from other donors' samples. CDR3 sequence reads: CASSEPCGSCGYF. DNA for the CDR3: TGTGCCAGCAGTGAACCCTGTGGCAGCTGTGGGTACTTC.